This T cell receptor beta chain was profiled in a study of PD-1 blockade in classical Hodgkin lymphoma. Germline values: CDR1 KGHSH, CDR2 LQKENI. Trimming cost V 3 bases and J 3 bases, with 12 bases left between them. This CDR3 contains 14 residues. TCRdb keeps only in-frame clones here, not all; method: immunoSEQ multiplex PCR. The table shows 30,000 or so clones, with approximately 80% occurring only once. Time point in this sample: cycle 4 day 1 (C4D1), after five to seven weeks of nivolumab. All patients relapsed after autologous stem cell transplantation, and brentuximab vedotin exposure varied. The chain is built from TRBV18 and TRBJ2-7; unclear D gene. This material consisted of peripheral blood mononuclear cells (PBMCs), taken before the fourth cycle of nivolumab. This receptor was identified in a human donor with classical Hodgkin lymphoma. The CDR3 DNA reads TGTGCCAGCTCACCTTCCCGGACGGACTACGAGCAGTACTTC. This encodes CASSPSRTDYEQYF.